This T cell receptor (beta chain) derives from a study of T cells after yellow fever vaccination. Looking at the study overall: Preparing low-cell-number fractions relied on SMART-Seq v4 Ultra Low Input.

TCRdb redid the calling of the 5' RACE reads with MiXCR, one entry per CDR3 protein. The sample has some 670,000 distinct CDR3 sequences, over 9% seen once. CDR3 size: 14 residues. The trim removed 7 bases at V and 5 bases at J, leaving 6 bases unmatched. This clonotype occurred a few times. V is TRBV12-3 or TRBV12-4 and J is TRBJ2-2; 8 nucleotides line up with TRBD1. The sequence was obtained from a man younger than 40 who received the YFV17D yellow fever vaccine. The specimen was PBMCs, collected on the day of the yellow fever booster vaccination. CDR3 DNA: TGTGCCAGCACTGGGCAGGGGGCTACCGGGGAGCTGTTTTTT. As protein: CASTGQGATGELFF.